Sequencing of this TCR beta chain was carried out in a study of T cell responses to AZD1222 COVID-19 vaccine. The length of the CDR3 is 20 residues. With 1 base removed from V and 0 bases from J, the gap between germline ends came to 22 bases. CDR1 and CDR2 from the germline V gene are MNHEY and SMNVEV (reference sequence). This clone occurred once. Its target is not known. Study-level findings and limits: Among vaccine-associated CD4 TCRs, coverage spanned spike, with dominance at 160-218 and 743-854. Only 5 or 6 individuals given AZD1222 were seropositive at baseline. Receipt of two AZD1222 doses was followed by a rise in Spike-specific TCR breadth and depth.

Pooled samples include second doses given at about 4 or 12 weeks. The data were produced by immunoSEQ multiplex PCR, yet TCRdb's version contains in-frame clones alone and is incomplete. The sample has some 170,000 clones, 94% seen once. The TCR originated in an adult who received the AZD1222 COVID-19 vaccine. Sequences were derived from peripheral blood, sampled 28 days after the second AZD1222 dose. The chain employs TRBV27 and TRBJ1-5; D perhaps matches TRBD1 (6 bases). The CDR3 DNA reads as TGTGCCAGCAGTTTATGTGGGGGCCGCCCCCGCCACTATAGCAATCAGCCCCAGCATTTT. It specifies CASSLCGGRPRHYSNQPQHF.